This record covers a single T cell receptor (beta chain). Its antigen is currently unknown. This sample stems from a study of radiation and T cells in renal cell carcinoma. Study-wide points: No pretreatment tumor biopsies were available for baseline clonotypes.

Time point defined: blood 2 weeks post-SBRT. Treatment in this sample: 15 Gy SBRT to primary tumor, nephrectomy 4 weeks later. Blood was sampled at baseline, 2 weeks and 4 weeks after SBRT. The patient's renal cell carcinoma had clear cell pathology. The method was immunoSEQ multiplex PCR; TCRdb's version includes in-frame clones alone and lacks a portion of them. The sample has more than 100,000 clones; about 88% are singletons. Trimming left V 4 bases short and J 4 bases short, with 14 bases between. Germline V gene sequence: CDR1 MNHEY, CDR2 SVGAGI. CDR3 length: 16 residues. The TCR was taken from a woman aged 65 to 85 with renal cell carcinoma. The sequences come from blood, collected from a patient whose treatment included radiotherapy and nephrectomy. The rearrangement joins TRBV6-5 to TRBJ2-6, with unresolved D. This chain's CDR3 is CASSSVVRTGANVLTF. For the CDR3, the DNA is TGTGCCAGCAGTTCGGTGGTCAGGACCGGGGCCAACGTCCTGACTTTC.